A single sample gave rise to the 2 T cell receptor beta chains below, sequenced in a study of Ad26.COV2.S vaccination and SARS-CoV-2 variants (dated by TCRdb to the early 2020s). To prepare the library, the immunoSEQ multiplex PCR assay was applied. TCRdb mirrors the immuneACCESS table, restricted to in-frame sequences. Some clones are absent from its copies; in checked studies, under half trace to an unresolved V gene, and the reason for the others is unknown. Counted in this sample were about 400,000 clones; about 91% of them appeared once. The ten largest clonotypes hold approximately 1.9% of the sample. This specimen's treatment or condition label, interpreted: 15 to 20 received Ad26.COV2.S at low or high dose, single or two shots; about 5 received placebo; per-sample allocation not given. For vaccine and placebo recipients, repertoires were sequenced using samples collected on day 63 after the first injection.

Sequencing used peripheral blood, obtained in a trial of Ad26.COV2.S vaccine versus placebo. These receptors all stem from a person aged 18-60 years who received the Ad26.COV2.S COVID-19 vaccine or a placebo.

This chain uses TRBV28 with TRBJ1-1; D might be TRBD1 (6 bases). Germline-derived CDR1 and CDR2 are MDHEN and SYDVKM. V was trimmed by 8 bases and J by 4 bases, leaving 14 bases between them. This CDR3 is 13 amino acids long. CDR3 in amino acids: CASFGGGGTEAFF. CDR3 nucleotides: TGTGCCAGCTTTGGAGGGGGGGGCACTGAAGCTTTCTTT.

The CDR3 DNA follows: TGTGCCAGCAGCTCCGGACTAGAGTGGGCGCAGTATTTT. This gives the protein CASSSGLEWAQYF. The chain uses TRBV7-9 and TRBJ2-3; 7 nucleotides agree with TRBD2. Germline-derived CDR1 and CDR2 are SEHNR and FQNEAQ (reference sequence). V lost 4 bases and J lost 10; bases outside the gene matches: 8. The CDR3 totals 13 residues.